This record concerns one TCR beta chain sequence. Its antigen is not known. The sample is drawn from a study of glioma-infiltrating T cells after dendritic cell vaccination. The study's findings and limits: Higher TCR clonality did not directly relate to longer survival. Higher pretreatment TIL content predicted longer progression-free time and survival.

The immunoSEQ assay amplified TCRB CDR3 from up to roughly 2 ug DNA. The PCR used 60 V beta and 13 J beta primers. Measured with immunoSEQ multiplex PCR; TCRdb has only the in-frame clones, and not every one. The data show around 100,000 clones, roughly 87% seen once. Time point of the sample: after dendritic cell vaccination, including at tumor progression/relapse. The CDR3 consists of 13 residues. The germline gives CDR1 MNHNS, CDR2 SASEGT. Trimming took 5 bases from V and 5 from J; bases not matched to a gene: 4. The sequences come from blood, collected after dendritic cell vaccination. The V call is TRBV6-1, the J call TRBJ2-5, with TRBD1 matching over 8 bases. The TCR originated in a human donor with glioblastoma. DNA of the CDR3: TGTGCCAGCAGTCAGGACAGGGTGGAGACCCAGTACTTC. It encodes CASSQDRVETQYF.